This T cell receptor (beta chain) emerged from a study of blood T cell repertoires in COVID-19. Study-wide context: T cells, B-cell-depleted T cells, or PBMCs provided the cDNA or gDNA that served as material.

Clones were read by immunoSEQ multiplex PCR, and TCRdb kept only the in-frame ones, dropping some. The table lists roughly 180,000 clones, roughly four fifths of them singletons, with around 10% in the top ten. Trimming shortened V by 3 bases and J by 5 bases, and 8 bases separated the two germline ends. Germline loops: CDR1 SNHLY, CDR2 FYNNEI. The CDR3 spans 14 residues. Patients in Seattle were enrolled during active infection, then followed longitudinally. The J gene is TRBJ1-6, the V gene TRBV2; tentatively, D is TRBD1 (5 bases). Sequenced input: peripheral blood. This sequence was found in a woman aged 40 to 49 with COVID-19, enrolled during active disease. The CDR3 sequence: CASSEEGNNSPLHF. CDR3 in DNA: TGTGCCAGCAGTGAGGAGGGGAATAATTCACCCCTCCACTTT. The complete variable domain, with remaining parts taken from reference TRBV2 and TRBJ1-6, reads EPEVTQTPSHQVTQMGQEVILRCVPISNHLYFYWYRQILGQKVEFLVSFYNNEISEKSEIFDDQFSVERPDGSNFTLKIRSTKLEDSAMYFCASSEEGNNSPLHFGNGTRLTVT.